These 4 T cell receptor beta chains share one sample of origin, sequenced in a study of breast tumors, draining lymph nodes, adjacent tissues (dated by TCRdb to the mid-2010s). To prepare the library, multiplex PCR was applied. For sequencing, an Illumina HiSeq 2000 was employed. The public reads were quality trimmed at Q25 with fastp and then assembled into clones with MiXCR by TCRdb, keeping productive beta chains. A single entry per CDR3 protein holds the most common genes and DNA from its merged rows. In all, the sample holds some 250,000 distinct CDR3 sequences, and around 34% of those were seen once. The ten largest clones capture 3% to 4.5% of the sample. The axillary draining lymph nodes of breast cancer patients were the source of the lymph node samples. The material sequenced was axillary lymph node tissue. These receptors all stem from a female donor with breast cancer. Some clones in this sample may be carry-over from other donors' samples.

This chain links TRBV15 with TRBJ2-5; D is uncertain. V was pared by 1 base and J by 4 bases, with 13 bases between. Germline CDR1 is LNHNV and CDR2 is YYDKDF (reference sequence). This CDR3 comprises 15 residues. The CDR3 DNA reads TGTGCCACCAGCAGAGTGGTTAGCTCAGTAGAGACCCAGTACTTC. It specifies CATSRVVSSVETQYF.

A remark on this clonotype: Since a much larger clone is just one base distant, this may be a read error. The conserved phenylalanine or tryptophan normally closing the CDR3 is absent here, so this likely arose from a read error. The chain couples TRBV20-1 to TRBJ2-1, with unresolved D. Germline CDR1 reads DFQATT; CDR2 reads SNEGSKA (reference sequence). CDR3 length: 10 amino acids. The CDR3 region is CGARVCEQFS. As DNA, the CDR3 is TGCGGTGCTAGAGTGTGCGAGCAGTTCTCC.

For this clonotype: A much larger clone differs from this one at a single base, so this may be a read error. The V gene is TRBV29-1, the J gene TRBJ2-1; the D is unclear. Trimming took 0 bases from V and 12 from J, leaving 9 bases between them. Germline V CDR1 and CDR2: SQVTM, ANQGSEA. The CDR3 consists of 11 residues. The CDR3 sequence: CSVEDLRRQFF. As DNA, the CDR3 is TGCAGCGTTGAAGATCTACGGAGGCAGTTCTTC.

In its sample, this clonotype was seen a few times. V usage is TRBV6-5 and J usage is TRBJ2-3; 11 bases map to TRBD1. Trimming at V came to 7 bases and at J to 4 bases, leaving 13 bases not matched to a gene. The germline V gene has CDR1 MNHEY and CDR2 SVGAGI. The CDR3 is made up of 17 amino acids. In nucleotides, the CDR3 is TGTGCCAGCACCATCGGGACAGGGGGTTATCGTGCAGATACGCAGTATTTT. This codes for CASTIGTGGYRADTQYF.